This note documents a single T cell receptor beta chain sequence. Its antigen is currently unknown. This record comes from a study of glioma-infiltrating T cells after dendritic cell vaccination. Study context: Dendritic cell vaccine was injected intradermally three times, biweekly. The study, taken as a whole, reports: Patients with more pretreatment TILs had longer time to progression and survival.

The assay was immunoSEQ multiplex PCR, and TCRdb's table has in-frame clones only and misses some. The table has roughly 100,000 clones, more than 70% seen once; the top ten hold around 3%. Germline trimming cut 5 bases from V and 9 bases from J; bases unmatched to any gene: 2. Looked up from germline, CDR1 is MNHEY and CDR2 is SMNVEV (reference sequence). The length of the CDR3 is 13 residues. The sequenced sample was blood, obtained before dendritic cell vaccination. This receptor was identified in a human donor with glioblastoma. This chain joins TRBV27 and TRBJ1-6, with 9 bases lining up with TRBD1. In DNA form, the CDR3 reads TGTGCCAGCAGTCTGGACAGGGGTTCACCCCTCCACTTT. It is translated as CASSLDRGSPLHF.